These 9 T cell receptor beta chains were sequenced from one sample in a study of Graves' ophthalmopathy and Graves' hyperthyroidism. The authors amplified TCR beta CDR3 regions from RNA transcripts. Investigators did first-round RT-PCR with HTBI primers, then second-round multiplex PCR. TCRdb reanalysed the multiplex PCR reads using MiXCR and keeps one entry per CDR3 protein. The sample consists of more than 1,000,000 distinct CDR3 sequences, about two fifths of them appearing once. The sequencing input was peripheral blood or thyroid tissue (not recorded which). These receptors were collected from an adult man with Graves' hyperthyroidism.

This clonotype was detected many times. The chain combines TRBV12-3 or TRBV12-4 with TRBJ2-5, with 8 bases lining up with TRBD1. J gave up 5 bases and V 7 bases, and 6 bases lay outside the gene matches. The CDR3 sequence is 13 residues long. CDR3 protein: CASTYRGSETQYF. The DNA of the CDR3 is TGTGCCAGCACCTACAGGGGGTCTGAGACCCAGTACTTC.

This clonotype was detected many times. The rearrangement joins TRBV20-1 to TRBJ1-2; D not certain. Germline loops: CDR1 DFQATT, CDR2 SNEGSKA (reference sequence). The CDR3 is 14 amino acids. Deletions cut 0 bases from V and 4 bases from J, with 12 bases between. In DNA form, the CDR3 reads TGCAGTGCTAGAGATATACAGCAGCCCTATGGCTACACCTTC. Protein: CSARDIQQPYGYTF.

There are many counts of this clonotype. CDR3: CSASTGVVQPQHF. CDR3 DNA sequence: TGCAGTGCTAGTACAGGGGTCGTCCAGCCCCAGCATTTT. The rearrangement uses TRBV20-1 and TRBJ1-5; TRBD1 aligns across 7 bases. The CDR3 is 13 amino acids. Germline CDR1 reads DFQATT; CDR2 reads SNEGSKA (reference sequence). With 3 bases clipped from V and 7 bases from J, the junction kept 6 bases outside the gene matches.

This clonotype was picked up a small number of times. This rearrangement joins TRBV7-3 to TRBJ1-5, with TRBD1 as a possible D gene (5 bases). With 7 bases removed from V and 1 base from J, the gap between germline ends came to 11 bases. CDR3 length: 14 residues. The germline V gene has CDR1 SGHTA and CDR2 FQGTGA. For the CDR3, the DNA is TGTGCCAGCAAACTGGGACTAAGCAATCAGCCCCAGCATTTT. Translation: CASKLGLSNQPQHF. The entire variable domain, with the rest obtained from reference TRBV7-3 and TRBJ1-5, is as follows: GAGVSQTPSNKVTEKGKYVELRCDPISGHTALYWYRQSLGQGPEFLIYFQGTGAADDSGLPNDRFFAVRPEGSVSTLKIQRTERGDSAVYLCASKLGLSNQPQHFGDGTRLSIL.

This clonotype was counted only a few times. The chain combines TRBV6-6 with TRBJ2-7, with D unclear. Trimming stripped 2 bases from V and 0 bases from J, with 8 bases between. From germline, CDR1 is MNHNY and CDR2 SVGAGI (reference sequence). The CDR3 is made up of 14 amino acids. Here the CDR3 reads CASSYGSYSYEQYF. The CDR3 coding sequence is TGTGCCAGCAGTTACGGCAGTTACTCCTACGAGCAGTACTTC.

In this sample, this clonotype turned up many times. The rearrangement joins TRBV29-1 to TRBJ1-3; no clear D. The V end was cut by 6 bases, the J end by 0 bases, with 12 bases between. Germline CDR1 and CDR2: SQVTM and ANQGSEA. CDR3 length: 14 residues. The CDR3 DNA sequence: TGCAGCGTGACACGGGCCATCTCTGGAAACACCATATATTTT. Protein: CSVTRAISGNTIYF.

This clonotype showed up just a few times. The chain is built from TRBV7-2 and TRBJ1-5; perhaps TRBD1 as D (5 bases). This CDR3 region has 15 residues. Trimming removed 1 base from V and 7 bases from J, with 14 bases in between. Germline CDR1 is SGHTA and CDR2 is FQGNSA. Written as DNA, the CDR3 is TGTGCCAGCAGCTTAGAAACAGCCGGGGGACAGCCCCAGCATTTT. It specifies CASSLETAGGQPQHF.

This clonotype was found a few times. The rearrangement joins TRBV12-3 or TRBV12-4 to TRBJ2-5; D gene uncertain. The CDR3 totals 14 residues. Trimming took off 3 bases at V and 1 base at J, with 9 bases between the two ends. CDR3: CASSLYYGQETQYF. CDR3 DNA sequence: TGTGCCAGCAGTTTGTATTACGGCCAAGAGACCCAGTACTTC.

Points on this clonotype: A read error may account for a junction end that differs from germline. The gene calls are TRBV10-3 and TRBJ1-1; no reliable D call. The length of the CDR3 is 13 residues. Per the germline V gene, CDR1 is ENHRY and CDR2 is SYGVKD. The CDR3 protein is CAIRDQQNTEAFF. CDR3 coding DNA: TGTGCCATCAGGGACCAGCAGAACACTGAAGCTTTCTTC.